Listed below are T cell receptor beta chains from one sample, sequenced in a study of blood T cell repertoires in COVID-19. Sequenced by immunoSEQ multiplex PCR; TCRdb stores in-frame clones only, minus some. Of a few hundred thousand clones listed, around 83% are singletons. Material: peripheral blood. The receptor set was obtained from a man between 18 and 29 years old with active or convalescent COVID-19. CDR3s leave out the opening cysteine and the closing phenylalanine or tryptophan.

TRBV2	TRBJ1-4	ASSELSGTNEKLF
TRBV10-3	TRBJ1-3	AIRGTGEGNTIY
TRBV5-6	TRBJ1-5	ASSLSDSRNQPQH
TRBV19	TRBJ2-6	ASSIRGSGANVLT
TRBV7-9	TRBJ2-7	ASSPSQGSYEQY
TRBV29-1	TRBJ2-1	SAEREGVDEQF
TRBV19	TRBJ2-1	ASSIGGTGGLQF
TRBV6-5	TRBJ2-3	ASRLNDYSDTQY
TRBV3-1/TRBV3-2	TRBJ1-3	ASSHHRVNTIY
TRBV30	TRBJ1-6	AWSLGGENSPLH
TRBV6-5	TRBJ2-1	ASSYFRGYNEQF
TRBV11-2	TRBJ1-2	ASSLEPHQGPST
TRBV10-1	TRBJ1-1	ASSESAGGTF
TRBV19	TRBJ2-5	ASSIAASGGAFEETQY
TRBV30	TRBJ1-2	AWSGDRVLIDYGYT
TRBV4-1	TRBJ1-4	ASSPNPSHEKLF